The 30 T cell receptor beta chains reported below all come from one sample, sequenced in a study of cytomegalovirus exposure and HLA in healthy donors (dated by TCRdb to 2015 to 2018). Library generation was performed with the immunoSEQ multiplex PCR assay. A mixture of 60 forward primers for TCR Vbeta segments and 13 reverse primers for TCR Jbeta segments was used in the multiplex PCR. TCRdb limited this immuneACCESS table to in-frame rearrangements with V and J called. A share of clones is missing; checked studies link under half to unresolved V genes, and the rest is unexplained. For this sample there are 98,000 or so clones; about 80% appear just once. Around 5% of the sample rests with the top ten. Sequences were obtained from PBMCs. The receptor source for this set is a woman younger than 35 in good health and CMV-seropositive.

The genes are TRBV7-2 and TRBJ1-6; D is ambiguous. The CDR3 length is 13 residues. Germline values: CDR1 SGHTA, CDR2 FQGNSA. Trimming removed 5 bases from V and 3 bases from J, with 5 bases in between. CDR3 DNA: TGTGCCAGCAGCCGGGACTATAATTCACCCCTCCACTTT. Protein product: CASSRDYNSPLHF.

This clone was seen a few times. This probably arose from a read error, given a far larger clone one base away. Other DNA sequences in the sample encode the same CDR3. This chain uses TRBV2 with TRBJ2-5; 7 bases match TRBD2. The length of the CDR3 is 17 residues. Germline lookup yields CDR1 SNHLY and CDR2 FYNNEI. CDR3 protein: CASSEVGAGTHQETQYF. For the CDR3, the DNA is TGTGCCAGCAGCGAAGTAGGAGCGGGAACCCACCAAGAGACCCAGTACTTC.

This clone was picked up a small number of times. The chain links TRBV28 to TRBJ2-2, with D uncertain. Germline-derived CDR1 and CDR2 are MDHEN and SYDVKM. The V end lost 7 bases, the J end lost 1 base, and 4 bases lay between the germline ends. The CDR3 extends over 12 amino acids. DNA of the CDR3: TGTGCCAGCACCCTGAACACCGGGGAGCTGTTTTTT. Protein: CASTLNTGELFF.

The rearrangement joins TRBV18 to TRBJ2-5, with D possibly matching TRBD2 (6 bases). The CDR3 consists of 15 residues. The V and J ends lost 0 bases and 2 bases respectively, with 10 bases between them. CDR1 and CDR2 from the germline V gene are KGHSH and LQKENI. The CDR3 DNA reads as TGTGCCAGCTCACCACCGGGACTTTCACAAGAGACCCAGTACTTC. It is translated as CASSPPGLSQETQYF.

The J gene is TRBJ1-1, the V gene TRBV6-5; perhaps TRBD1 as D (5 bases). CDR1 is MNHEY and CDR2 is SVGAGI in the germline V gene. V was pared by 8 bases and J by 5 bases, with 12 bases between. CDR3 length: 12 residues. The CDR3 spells CASSQGPTEAFF. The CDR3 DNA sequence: TGTGCCAGCTCCCAGGGCCCAACTGAAGCTTTCTTT.

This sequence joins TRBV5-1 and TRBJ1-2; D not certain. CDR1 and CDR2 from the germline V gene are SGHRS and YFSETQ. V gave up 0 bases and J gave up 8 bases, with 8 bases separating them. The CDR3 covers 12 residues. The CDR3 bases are TGCGCCAGCAGCTTGGATGCGGTGGGCTACACCTTC. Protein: CASSLDAVGYTF.

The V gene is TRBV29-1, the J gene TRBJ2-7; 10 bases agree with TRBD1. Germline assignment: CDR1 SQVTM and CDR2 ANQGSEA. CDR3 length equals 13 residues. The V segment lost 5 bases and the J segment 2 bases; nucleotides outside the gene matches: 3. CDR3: CSVRQGAAYEQYF. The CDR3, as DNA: TGCAGCGTTCGACAGGGGGCAGCCTACGAGCAGTACTTC.

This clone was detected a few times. The chain's CDR3 is CASSIMGPSGTNSYEQYF. CDR3 nucleotides: TGTGCCAGTAGTATAATGGGTCCTAGCGGGACTAACTCCTACGAGCAGTACTTC. This chain joins TRBV19 and TRBJ2-7, with TRBD2 identical over 9 bases. V shed 2 bases and J 0 bases; nucleotides not matched to a gene: 11. The CDR3 extends over 18 amino acids. Germline lookup yields CDR1 LNHDA and CDR2 SQIVND (reference sequence).

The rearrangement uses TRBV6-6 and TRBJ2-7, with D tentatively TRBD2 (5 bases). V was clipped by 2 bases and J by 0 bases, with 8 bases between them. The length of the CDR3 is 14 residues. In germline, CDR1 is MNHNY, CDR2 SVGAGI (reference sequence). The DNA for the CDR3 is TGTGCCAGCAGTTACGCGGGTTACTCCTACGAGCAGTACTTC. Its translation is CASSYAGYSYEQYF.

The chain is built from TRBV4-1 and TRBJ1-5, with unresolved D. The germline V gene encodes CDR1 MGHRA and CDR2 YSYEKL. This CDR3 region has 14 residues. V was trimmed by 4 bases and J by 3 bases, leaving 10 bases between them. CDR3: CASSPYGANQPQHF. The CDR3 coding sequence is TGCGCCAGCAGCCCGTACGGAGCCAATCAGCCCCAGCATTTT.

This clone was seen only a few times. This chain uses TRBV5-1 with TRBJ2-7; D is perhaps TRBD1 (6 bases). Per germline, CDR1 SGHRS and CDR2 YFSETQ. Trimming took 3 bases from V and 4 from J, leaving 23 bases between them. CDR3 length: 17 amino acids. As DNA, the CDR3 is TGCGCCAGCAGCTGGACCCGGTTTCAGGGGCCATTGTACGAGCAGTACTTC. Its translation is CASSWTRFQGPLYEQYF.

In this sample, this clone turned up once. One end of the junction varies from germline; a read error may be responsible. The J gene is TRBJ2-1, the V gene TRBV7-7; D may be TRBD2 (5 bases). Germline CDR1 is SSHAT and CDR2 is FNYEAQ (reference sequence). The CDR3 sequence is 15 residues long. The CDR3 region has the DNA TGTGCTAGCAGTTTGGACTTCTACTCCTACAATGAGCAGTTCTTC. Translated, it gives CASSLDFYSYNEQFF.

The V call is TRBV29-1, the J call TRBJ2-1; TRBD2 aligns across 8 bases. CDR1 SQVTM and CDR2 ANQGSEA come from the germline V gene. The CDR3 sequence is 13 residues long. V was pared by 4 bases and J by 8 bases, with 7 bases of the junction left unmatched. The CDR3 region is CSVVAGGMYEQFF. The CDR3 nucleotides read TGCAGCGTTGTGGCGGGGGGTATGTATGAGCAGTTCTTC.

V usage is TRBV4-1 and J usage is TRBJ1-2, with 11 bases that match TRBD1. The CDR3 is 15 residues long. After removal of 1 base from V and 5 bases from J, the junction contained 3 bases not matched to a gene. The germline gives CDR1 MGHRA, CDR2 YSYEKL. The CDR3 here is CASSQGDRGTYGYTF. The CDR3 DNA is TGCGCCAGCAGCCAAGGGGACAGGGGGACATATGGCTACACCTTC.

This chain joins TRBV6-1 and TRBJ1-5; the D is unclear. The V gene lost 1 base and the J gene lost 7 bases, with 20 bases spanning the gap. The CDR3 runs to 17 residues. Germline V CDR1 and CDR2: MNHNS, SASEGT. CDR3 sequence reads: CASSEGAFIPLYQPQHF. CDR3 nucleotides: TGTGCCAGCAGTGAAGGCGCCTTCATCCCGCTATACCAGCCCCAGCATTTT.

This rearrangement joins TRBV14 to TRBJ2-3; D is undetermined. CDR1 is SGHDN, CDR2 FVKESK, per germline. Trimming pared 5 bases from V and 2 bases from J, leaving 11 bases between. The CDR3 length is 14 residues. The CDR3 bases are TGTGCCAGCAGCGGAGACTCGTACACAGATACGCAGTATTTT. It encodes CASSGDSYTDTQYF.

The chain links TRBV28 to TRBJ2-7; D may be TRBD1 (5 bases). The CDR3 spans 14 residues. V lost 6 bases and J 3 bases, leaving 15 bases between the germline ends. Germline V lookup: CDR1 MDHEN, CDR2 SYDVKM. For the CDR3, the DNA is TGTGCCAGCAGCCGCAGGGTAGGGGTCTACGAGCAGTACTTC. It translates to CASSRRVGVYEQYF. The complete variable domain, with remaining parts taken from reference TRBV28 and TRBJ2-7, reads DVKVTQSSRYLVKRTGEKVFLECVQDMDHENMFWYRQDPGLGLRLIYFSYDVKMKEKGDIPEGYSVSREKKERFSLILESASTNQTSMYLCASSRRVGVYEQYFGPGTRLTVT.

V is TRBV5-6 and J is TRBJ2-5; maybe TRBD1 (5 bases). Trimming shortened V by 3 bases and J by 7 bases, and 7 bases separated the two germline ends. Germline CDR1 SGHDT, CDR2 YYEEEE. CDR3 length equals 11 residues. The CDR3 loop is CASSWGATQYF. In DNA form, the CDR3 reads TGTGCCAGCAGCTGGGGCGCGACCCAGTACTTC.

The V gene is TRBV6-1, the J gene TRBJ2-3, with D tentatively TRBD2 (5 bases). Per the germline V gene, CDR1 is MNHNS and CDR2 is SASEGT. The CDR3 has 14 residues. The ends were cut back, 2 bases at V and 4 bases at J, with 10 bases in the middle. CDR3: CASSERVGADTQYF. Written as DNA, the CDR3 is TGTGCCAGCAGTGAAAGGGTGGGAGCAGATACGCAGTATTTT.

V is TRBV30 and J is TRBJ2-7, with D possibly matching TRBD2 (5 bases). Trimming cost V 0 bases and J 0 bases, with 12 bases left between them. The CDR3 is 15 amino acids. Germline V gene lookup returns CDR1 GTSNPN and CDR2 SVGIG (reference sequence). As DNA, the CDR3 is TGTGCCTGGAGTGTAGGAAATGCGGGCTCCTACGAGCAGTACTTC. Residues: CAWSVGNAGSYEQYF. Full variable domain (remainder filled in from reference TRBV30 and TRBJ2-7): SQTIHQWPATLVQPVGSPLSLECTVEGTSNPNLYWYRQAAGRGLQLLFYSVGIGQISSEVPQNLSASRPQDRQFILSSKKLLLSDSGFYLCAWSVGNAGSYEQYFGPGTRLTVT.

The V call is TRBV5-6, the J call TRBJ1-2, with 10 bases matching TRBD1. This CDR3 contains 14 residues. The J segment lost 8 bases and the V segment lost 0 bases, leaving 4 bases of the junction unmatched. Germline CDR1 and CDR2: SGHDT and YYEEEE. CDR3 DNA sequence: TGTGCCAGCAGCTTGGGACAGGGGGCTCGCGGCTACACCTTC. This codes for CASSLGQGARGYTF.

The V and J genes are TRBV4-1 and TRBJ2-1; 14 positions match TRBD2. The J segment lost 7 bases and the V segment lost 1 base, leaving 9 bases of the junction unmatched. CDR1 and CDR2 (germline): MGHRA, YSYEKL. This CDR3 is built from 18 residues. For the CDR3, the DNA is TGCGCCAGCAGCCAAGGTAGGGGACTAGCGGGAGCGGTGAATGAGCAGTTCTTC. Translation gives CASSQGRGLAGAVNEQFF.

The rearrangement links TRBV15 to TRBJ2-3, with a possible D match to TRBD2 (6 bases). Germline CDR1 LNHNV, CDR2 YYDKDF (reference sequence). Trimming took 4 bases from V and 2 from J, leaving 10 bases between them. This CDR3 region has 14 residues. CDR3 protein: CATSTGRDTDTQYF. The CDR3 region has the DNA TGTGCCACCAGCACGGGGCGGGACACAGATACGCAGTATTTT.

CDR3 loop: CASSLGSGSEQFF. CDR3 DNA sequence: TGCGCCAGCAGCTTGGGGAGCGGGAGTGAGCAGTTCTTC. J is TRBJ2-1 and V is TRBV5-1; 8 bases match TRBD2. Germline loops: CDR1 SGHRS, CDR2 YFSETQ. V lost 0 bases, J lost 9 bases, and 2 bases stayed unmatched. The CDR3 is 13 residues long.

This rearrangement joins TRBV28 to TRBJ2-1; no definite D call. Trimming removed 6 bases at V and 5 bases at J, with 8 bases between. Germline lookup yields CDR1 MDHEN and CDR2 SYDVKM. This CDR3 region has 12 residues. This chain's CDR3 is CASSPYNNEQFF. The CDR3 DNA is TGTGCCAGCAGCCCTTATAACAATGAGCAGTTCTTC.

The CDR3 is CASSLAGTSGKQFF. The CDR3 DNA follows: TGTGCCAGCAGCTTGGCCGGGACTAGCGGGAAGCAGTTCTTC. The chain combines TRBV5-6 with TRBJ2-1; 13 bases align to TRBD2. From germline, CDR1 is SGHDT and CDR2 YYEEEE. The J segment lost 11 bases and the V segment lost 0 bases, leaving 2 bases of the junction unmatched. The CDR3 length is 14 residues. The full variable domain, rest sourced from reference TRBV5-6 and TRBJ2-1, is DAGVTQSPTHLIKTRGQQVTLRCSPKSGHDTVSWYQQALGQGPQFIFQYYEEEERQRGNFPDRFSGHQFPNYSSELNVNALLLGDSALYLCASSLAGTSGKQFFGPGTRLTVL.

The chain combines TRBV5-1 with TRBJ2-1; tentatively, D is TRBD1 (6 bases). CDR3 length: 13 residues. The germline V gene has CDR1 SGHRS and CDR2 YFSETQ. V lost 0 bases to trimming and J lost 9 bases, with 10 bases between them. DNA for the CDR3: TGCGCCAGCAGCTTGGGCCAGGACAGTGAGCAGTTCTTC. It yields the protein CASSLGQDSEQFF.

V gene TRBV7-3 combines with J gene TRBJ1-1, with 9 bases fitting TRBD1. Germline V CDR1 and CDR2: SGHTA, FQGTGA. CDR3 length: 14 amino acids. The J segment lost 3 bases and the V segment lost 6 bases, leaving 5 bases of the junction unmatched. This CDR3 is CASRKQGADTEAFF. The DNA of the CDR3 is TGTGCCAGCAGGAAACAGGGGGCGGACACTGAAGCTTTCTTT.

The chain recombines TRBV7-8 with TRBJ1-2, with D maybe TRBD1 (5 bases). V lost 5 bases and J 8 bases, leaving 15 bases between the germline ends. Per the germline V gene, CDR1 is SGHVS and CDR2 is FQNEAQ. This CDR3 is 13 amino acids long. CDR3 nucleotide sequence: TGTGCCAGCAGCCCCGGACAAGGTTTCGGCTACACCTTC. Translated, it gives CASSPGQGFGYTF.

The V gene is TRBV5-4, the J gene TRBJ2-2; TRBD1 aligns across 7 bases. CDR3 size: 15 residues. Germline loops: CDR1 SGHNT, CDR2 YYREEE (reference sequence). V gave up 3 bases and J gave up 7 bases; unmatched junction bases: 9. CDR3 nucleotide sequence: TGTGCCAGCAGCTCCGGACAGGTTGGGGGCGGGGAGCTGTTTTTT. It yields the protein CASSSGQVGGGELFF.